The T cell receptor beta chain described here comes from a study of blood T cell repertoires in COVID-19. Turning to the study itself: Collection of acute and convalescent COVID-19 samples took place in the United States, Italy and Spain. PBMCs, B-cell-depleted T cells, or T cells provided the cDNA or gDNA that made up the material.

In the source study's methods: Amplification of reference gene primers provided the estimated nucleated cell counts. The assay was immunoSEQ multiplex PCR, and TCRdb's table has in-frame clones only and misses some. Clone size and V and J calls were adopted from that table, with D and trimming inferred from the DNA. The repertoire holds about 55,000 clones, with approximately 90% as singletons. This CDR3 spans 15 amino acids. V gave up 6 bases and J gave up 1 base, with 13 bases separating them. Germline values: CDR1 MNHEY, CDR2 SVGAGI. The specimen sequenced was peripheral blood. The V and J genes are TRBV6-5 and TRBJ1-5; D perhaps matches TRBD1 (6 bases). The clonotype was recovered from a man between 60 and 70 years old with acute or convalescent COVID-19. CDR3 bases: TGTGCCAGCAGCTCCCCTCAGGGGAGCAATCAGCCCCAGCATTTT. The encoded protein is CASSSPQGSNQPQHF.